There are many counts of the clone carrying this TCR beta chain. This record comes from a study of blood T cell repertoires in COVID-19. The wider study: COVID-19 samples, acute and convalescent, were from the United States, Italy and Spain.

Methods used by the authors: Reference gene primer amplification gave estimated nucleated cell counts. The data were produced by immunoSEQ multiplex PCR, yet TCRdb's version contains in-frame clones alone and is incomplete. V and J calls and clone size are as listed in that table; D and trimming were resolved from the DNA. The table has 95,000 to 100,000 clones, 80% to 95% seen once; the top ten hold approximately 5.4%. The CDR3 is 14 amino acids. Per the germline V gene, CDR1 is SGHRS and CDR2 is YFSETQ. Trimming removed 0 bases from V and 8 bases from J; junction bases left unmatched: 5. This chain uses TRBV5-1 with TRBJ2-1; 7 bases are a match to TRBD1. The sequencing input was peripheral blood. This receptor was identified in a middle-aged man with active COVID-19. DNA for the CDR3: TGCGCCAGCAGCTTGGAACCAGGGGGTCATGAGCAGTTCTTC. Protein product: CASSLEPGGHEQFF.